This T cell receptor (beta chain) was documented in a study of T cells in localized non-small cell lung cancer. Trimming shortened V by 4 bases and J by 6 bases, and 10 bases separated the two germline ends. CDR3 length: 12 residues. Germline V gene data show CDR1 as GTSNPN and CDR2 as SVGIG (reference sequence). Sequencing used immunoSEQ multiplex PCR; TCRdb keeps in-frame clones, though not all of them. Of approximately 41,000 clones in the sample, 86% were seen once. This material consisted of peripheral blood mononuclear cells, taken before any cancer treatment. The V call is TRBV30, the J call TRBJ2-1, with D tentatively TRBD2 (5 bases). This clonotype was obtained from a male donor aged 60 or over with stage II lung adenocarcinoma. CDR3: CAWNEGPNEQFF. Written as DNA, the CDR3 is TGTGCCTGGAACGAGGGCCCCAATGAGCAGTTCTTC.